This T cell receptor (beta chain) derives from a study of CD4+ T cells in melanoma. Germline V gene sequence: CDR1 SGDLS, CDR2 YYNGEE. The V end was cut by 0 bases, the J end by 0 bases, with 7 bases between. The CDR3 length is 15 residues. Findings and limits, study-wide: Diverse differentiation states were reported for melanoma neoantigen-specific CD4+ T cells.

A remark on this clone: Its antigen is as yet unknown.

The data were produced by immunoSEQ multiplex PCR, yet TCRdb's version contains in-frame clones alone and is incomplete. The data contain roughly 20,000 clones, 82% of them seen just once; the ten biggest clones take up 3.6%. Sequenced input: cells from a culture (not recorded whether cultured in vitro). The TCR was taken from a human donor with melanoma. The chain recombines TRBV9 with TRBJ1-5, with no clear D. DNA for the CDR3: TGTGCCAGCAGCGTAGGCAGCAATAGCAATCAGCCCCAGCATTTT. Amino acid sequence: CASSVGSNSNQPQHF.